Shown below are 17 T cell receptor beta chains from a single sample sequenced in a study of blood T cell repertoires in COVID-19. TCRdb's table, derived via immunoSEQ multiplex PCR, lists solely in-frame clones and lacks some. The data hold 140,000 or so clones, with roughly 80% observed a single time. The sample consisted of peripheral blood. All receptors come from a man aged 50 to 60 with active or convalescent COVID-19.

The chain joins TRBV4-1 to TRBJ2-3; 7 bases match TRBD1. Germline loops: CDR1 MGHRA, CDR2 YSYEKL. The CDR3 spans 15 residues. V lost 1 base, J lost 2 bases, and 3 bases stayed unmatched. CDR3 DNA: TGCGCCAGCAGCCAAGGGGACAGATACACAGATACGCAGTATTTT. It codes for CASSQGDRYTDTQYF.

The chain is built from TRBV28 and TRBJ1-5; D call uncertain. CDR1 and CDR2 (germline): MDHEN, SYDVKM. The CDR3 has 12 residues. The V end lost 1 base, the J end lost 7 bases, and 5 bases lay between the germline ends. DNA of the CDR3: TGTGCCAGCAGTTTATTGTCGCAGCCCCAGCATTTT. It yields the protein CASSLLSQPQHF.

This chain uses TRBV9 with TRBJ2-1; a possible D gene is TRBD2 (7 bases). The CDR3 runs 12 residues. CDR1 is SGDLS and CDR2 is YYNGEE in the germline V gene. V lost 0 bases, J lost 12 bases, and 10 bases lay in between. The CDR3 sequence is CASSVAGGRQFF. The CDR3 DNA is TGTGCCAGCAGCGTAGCGGGGGGCCGGCAGTTCTTC.

The genes are TRBV28 and TRBJ2-7; 9 nucleotides align to TRBD2. Germline V gene sequence: CDR1 MDHEN, CDR2 SYDVKM. V was pared by 1 base and J by 2 bases, with 3 bases of the junction left unmatched. CDR3 length: 15 residues. Here the CDR3 reads CASSLSGGGAYEQYF. CDR3 nucleotide sequence: TGTGCCAGCAGTTTATCCGGCGGGGGGGCCTACGAGCAGTACTTC.

This clone showed up just once. In DNA form, the CDR3 reads TGTGCCAGCAGACGAAACCGAGCCAATGAGCAGTTCTTC. As protein: CASRRNRANEQFF. The chain uses TRBV14 and TRBJ2-1; no definite D call. The germline V gene has CDR1 SGHDN and CDR2 FVKESK. Trimming left V 6 bases short and J 6 bases short, with 12 bases between. There are 13 residues in the CDR3.

The V and J genes are TRBV29-1 and TRBJ2-7, with 14 positions matching TRBD2. The CDR3 runs to 14 residues. J lost 3 bases, V lost 6 bases, and 4 bases had no gene match. From germline, CDR1 is SQVTM and CDR2 ANQGSEA. The CDR3 loop reads CSVGGLAGGYEQYF. DNA of the CDR3: TGCAGCGTCGGAGGACTAGCGGGAGGCTACGAGCAGTACTTC.

The V and J genes are TRBV6-4 and TRBJ2-2; TRBD1 agrees at 7 bases. Trimming cost V 3 bases and J 1 base; bases outside gene matches: 2. The CDR3 length is 15 residues. From germline, CDR1 is MRHNA and CDR2 SNTAGT. The CDR3 nucleotides read TGTGCCAGCAGTGAAGGGACAGTGAACACCGGGGAGCTGTTTTTT. Translated, it gives CASSEGTVNTGELFF.

This clone was counted only a few times. CDR3: CASTDPLLAGGLTDTQYF. CDR3 sequence (DNA): TGTGCCAGCACCGACCCCCTTTTAGCGGGAGGACTCACAGATACGCAGTATTTT. The chain is built from TRBV11-2 and TRBJ2-3; 10 bases line up with TRBD2. Germline lookup yields CDR1 SGHAT and CDR2 FQNNGV. CDR3 length: 18 residues. V lost 7 bases, J lost 2 bases, and 15 bases stayed unmatched. Full variable domain (rest looked up from reference TRBV11-2 and TRBJ2-3): EAGVAQSPRYKIIEKRQSVAFWCNPISGHATLYWYQQILGQGPKLLIQFQNNGVVDDSQLPKDRFSAERLKGVDSTLKIQPAKLEDSAVYLCASTDPLLAGGLTDTQYFGPGTRLTVL.

This sequence joins TRBV6-5 and TRBJ2-1; 7 bases line up with TRBD2. The CDR3 covers 16 residues. J gave up 3 bases and V 2 bases, and 7 bases lay outside the gene matches. In germline, CDR1 is MNHEY, CDR2 SVGAGI. The chain's CDR3 is CASSYSAGAIYNEQFF. The CDR3 DNA is TGTGCCAGCAGTTACAGCGCGGGAGCGATCTACAATGAGCAGTTCTTC.

The chain couples TRBV2 to TRBJ1-5; a weak D match, TRBD1 (6 bases). The ends were cut back, 6 bases at V and 5 bases at J, with 11 bases in the middle. This CDR3 has 13 amino acids. From germline, CDR1 is SNHLY and CDR2 FYNNEI. In nucleotides, the CDR3 is TGTGCCAGCAGGACAGGTTTATATCAGCCCCAGCATTTT. Protein product: CASRTGLYQPQHF.

This clone has more than one count but fewer than ten. This rearrangement joins TRBV2 to TRBJ1-5; 10 bases match TRBD1. CDR3 size: 14 residues. V shed 6 bases, J shed 3 bases, and the junction held 2 bases outside the gene matches. From germline, CDR1 is SNHLY and CDR2 FYNNEI. This CDR3 is CASRDRGINQPQHF. The CDR3 DNA sequence: TGTGCCAGCAGGGACAGGGGGATCAATCAGCCCCAGCATTTT.

V and J are TRBV2 and TRBJ2-5; 9 nucleotides line up with TRBD2. After removal of 6 bases from V and 5 bases from J, the junction contained 13 bases not matched to a gene. There are 16 residues in the CDR3. The germline V gene has CDR1 SNHLY and CDR2 FYNNEI. The CDR3 nucleotides are TGTGCCAGCAGCCTGGGGCTAGCGGGATGGGAGGAGACCCAGTACTTC. Its protein product is CASSLGLAGWEETQYF.

The gene calls are TRBV20-1 and TRBJ2-1; D is uncertain. The CDR3 has 10 residues. V lost 8 bases and J 9 bases, leaving 11 bases between the germline ends. Germline-derived CDR1 and CDR2 are DFQATT and SNEGSKA (reference sequence). In DNA, the CDR3 is TGCAGTCCCCTGAGTGGTGAGCAGTTCTTC. Translation: CSPLSGEQFF.

This clone was picked up one time. CDR3 protein: CASRQNGGNTIYF. CDR3 coding DNA: TGTGCCAGCAGGCAAAACGGTGGAAACACCATATATTTT. The V call is TRBV6-5, the J call TRBJ1-3; no definite D call. The germline V gene has CDR1 MNHEY and CDR2 SVGAGI. The CDR3 spans 13 residues. Trimming took off 6 bases at V and 3 bases at J, with 9 bases between the two ends.

This sequence joins TRBV4-1 and TRBJ2-2, with D possibly being TRBD2 (6 bases). Per germline, CDR1 MGHRA and CDR2 YSYEKL. CDR3 length equals 16 residues. Deletions cut 5 bases from V and 4 bases from J, with 17 bases between. This CDR3 is CASSSPLAGITGELFF. The DNA for the CDR3 is TGCGCCAGCAGCTCCCCCCTGGCGGGAATCACCGGGGAGCTGTTTTTT.

This clone was counted only a few times. This chain uses TRBV25-1 with TRBJ1-1; D possibly corresponds to TRBD1 (5 bases). Trimming removed 10 bases from V and 8 bases from J, with 11 bases in between. The CDR3 runs 10 residues. Per the germline V gene, CDR1 is MGHDK and CDR2 is SYGVNS. In DNA, the CDR3 is TGTGCCACTGTAGACAGAGAAGCTTTCTTT. Protein sequence: CATVDREAFF.

This chain uses TRBV9 with TRBJ2-7, with TRBD2 as a possible D gene (6 bases). The V gene's germline CDR1 is SGDLS and CDR2 YYNGEE. V lost 4 bases and J 4 bases, leaving 15 bases between the germline ends. This CDR3 comprises 14 residues. CDR3 loop: CASSPPGGRYEQYF. Written as DNA, the CDR3 is TGTGCCAGCAGCCCCCCCGGGGGTCGGTACGAGCAGTACTTC.